This T cell receptor (beta chain) was obtained from a study of identical twins' blood T cells. Study-wide findings and caveats: Twins shared more top CDR3 clonotypes than unrelated donors did. Mainly, cloneset size products determined shared clonotypes, twins included.

In germline, CDR1 is MNHEY, CDR2 SVGEGT. This CDR3 comprises 15 residues. Trimming left V 5 bases short and J 11 bases short, with 22 bases between. Three pairs of healthy female monozygous twins were the donors. One entry per CDR3 protein results from TCRdb running MiXCR on the 5' RACE reads. The profile shows fewer than 450,000 distinct CDR3 sequences, 28% of them singletons. Regarding this clonotype: Its antigen is not identified.

The source material was PBMCs. The chain employs TRBV6-2 or TRBV6-3 and TRBJ1-5, with a tentative D call TRBD1 (5 bases). The sequence was obtained from a woman aged 18 to 55 in good health. This CDR3 is CASSLRDLGVGTQHF. Here the CDR3 DNA reads TGTGCCAGCAGTCTCCGGGACTTAGGGGTAGGGACCCAGCATTTT.